The 17 T cell receptor beta chains below were found in one sample sequenced in a study of neurological immune-mediated disorders (dated by TCRdb to about 2019). This specimen's time point label, per the study, means: longitudinal time-point 3. Preparation of the library involved 5' RACE. Sequencing relied on an Illumina HiSeq 2500. TCRdb ran its own pipeline on the public reads, namely fastp trimming at Q25 and MiXCR clone calling, and kept in-frame beta chains. Rows are combined by CDR3 protein, so each entry shows the most common genes and DNA. The sample contains roughly 48,000 distinct CDR3 sequences, over 9.5% of them found a single time. The ten largest clones represent roughly 10% of the sample. The sequenced sample consisted of PBMCs. These receptors all come from a male donor with HTLV-1-associated myelopathy (HAM/TSP).

This clonotype was seen repeatedly, ten times or more. V is TRBV5-6 and J is TRBJ2-3, with 7 bases fitting TRBD1. This CDR3 is built from 16 residues. Germline values: CDR1 SGHDT, CDR2 YYEEEE. With V trimmed by 1 base and J by 2 bases, 7 bases remained unmatched. CDR3: CASSLTGQDTTDTQYF. In DNA, the CDR3 is TGTGCCAGCAGCTTGACAGGACAGGACACCACAGATACGCAGTATTTT.

This clonotype has only one observation. V and J are TRBV24-1 and TRBJ2-2; perhaps TRBD2 as D (5 bases). CDR1 is KGHDR, CDR2 SFDVKD, per germline. The CDR3 length is 17 residues. V shed 1 base and J shed 3 bases, with 14 bases lying between them. The CDR3 is CATSDFPGARDTGELFF. The CDR3 nucleotides read TGTGCCACCAGTGATTTCCCAGGCGCGAGGGACACCGGGGAGCTGTTTTTT.

In this sample, this clonotype turned up many times. The CDR3 loop is CASSPQGAGANVLTF. The CDR3 DNA reads TGTGCCAGCAGCCCGCAGGGGGCTGGGGCCAACGTCCTGACTTTC. The gene calls are TRBV7-9 and TRBJ2-6; 7 bases line up with TRBD1. The CDR3 contains 15 residues. The J segment lost 2 bases and the V segment lost 5 bases, leaving 3 bases of the junction unmatched. Germline assignment: CDR1 SEHNR and CDR2 FQNEAQ (reference sequence).

This clonotype was detected many times. The rearrangement joins TRBV14 to TRBJ2-3; 10 bases are a match to TRBD2. The germline CDR1 and CDR2 sequences are SGHDN and FVKESK. V shed 0 bases, J shed 4 bases, and the junction held 7 bases outside the gene matches. The CDR3 loop spans 17 amino acids. CDR3 sequence reads: CASSQDLSGGAADTQYF. In nucleotides, the CDR3 is TGTGCCAGCAGCCAAGATCTCAGCGGGGGGGCCGCAGATACGCAGTATTTT.

This clonotype has ten or more counts. The gene calls are TRBV7-6 and TRBJ1-2, with D tentatively TRBD1 (5 bases). V gave up 5 bases and J gave up 4 bases, with 17 bases separating them. The CDR3 consists of 15 residues. Germline CDR1 is SGHVS and CDR2 is FNYEAQ. The CDR3 is CASSVGPGHGYGYTF. DNA of the CDR3: TGTGCCAGCAGCGTCGGACCGGGGCATGGCTATGGCTACACCTTC. The full variable domain, its missing parts supplied by reference TRBV7-6 and TRBJ1-2, is GAGVSQSPRYKVTKRGQDVALRCDPISGHVSLYWYRQALGQGPEFLTYFNYEAQQDKSGLPNDRFSAERPEGSISTLTIQRTEQRDSAMYRCASSVGPGHGYGYTFGSGTRLTVV.

The chain employs TRBV6-1 and TRBJ2-7; TRBD1 agrees at 11 bases. Per germline, CDR1 MNHNS and CDR2 SASEGT. J gave up 5 bases and V 4 bases, and 1 base lay outside the gene matches. The CDR3 length is 13 residues. This CDR3 is CASSGTGGNEQYF. The DNA for the CDR3 is TGTGCCAGCAGTGGGACAGGGGGCAACGAGCAGTACTTC.

The table lists this clonotype with many counts. The V and J genes are TRBV9 and TRBJ2-7, with 9 bases matching TRBD1. The CDR3 extends over 14 amino acids. With 2 bases clipped from V and 2 bases from J, the junction kept 2 bases outside the gene matches. CDR1 is SGDLS and CDR2 is YYNGEE in the germline V gene. The CDR3 spells CASSVGQGTYEQYF. CDR3 DNA sequence: TGTGCCAGCAGCGTGGGACAGGGTACCTACGAGCAGTACTTC.

The table lists this clonotype with many counts. An end of the junction differs from the germline gene, which may be a read error. V and J are TRBV5-1 and TRBJ2-5, with D unclear. The CDR3 covers 12 residues. Germline V gives CDR1 SGHRS, CDR2 YFSETQ. The CDR3 DNA reads as TGCGCCAGCAGTCAGGACCAAGGGACCCAGTACTTC. Its translation: CASSQDQGTQYF.

This clonotype was detected once. Germline is not matched at one junction end, which may reflect a read error. The chain has TRBV5-6 and TRBJ2-1, with D uncertain. CDR1 SGHDT and CDR2 YYEEEE come from the germline V gene. This CDR3 is 16 amino acids long. CDR3 DNA: TGTGCCAGCAGATTGGGATCCTGGAGCTCCTACAATGAGCAGTTCTTC. Translating gives CASRLGSWSSYNEQFF.

This clonotype was seen more than once but under ten times. The CDR3 sequence is CASSLGGRGRDYGYTF. The DNA of the CDR3 is TGCGCCAGCAGCCTGGGGGGCAGGGGGCGAGACTATGGCTACACCTTC. V gene TRBV5-1 combines with J gene TRBJ1-2, with 8 bases fitting TRBD1. Trimming at V came to 4 bases and at J to 3 bases, leaving 11 bases not matched to a gene. Germline-derived CDR1 and CDR2 are SGHRS and YFSETQ. The CDR3 loop spans 16 amino acids.

A remark on this clonotype: Just one base apart from a much larger clone, this may be a read error. The rearrangement links TRBV5-1 to TRBJ2-3; no clear D. V was trimmed by 4 bases and J by 2 bases, leaving 14 bases between them. Per the germline V gene, CDR1 is SGHRS and CDR2 is YFSETQ. The CDR3 loop spans 15 amino acids. DNA for the CDR3: TGCGCCAGCAGCCCCCTAGGCGCTCCCACAGATACGCAGTATTTT. The encoded protein is CASSPLGAPTDTQYF.

Of note for this clonotype: A much bigger clone sits one base away, suggesting this may be a read error. This chain joins TRBV7-2 and TRBJ1-5; D is possibly TRBD1 (5 bases). This CDR3 is 15 amino acids long. Germline V gene sequence: CDR1 SGHTA, CDR2 FQGNSA. The chain's CDR3 is CDSSLRQGSTQPQHF. The CDR3 nucleotides are TGTGACAGCAGCTTAAGGCAGGGCTCTACGCAGCCCCAGCATTTT.

This clonotype has a count of ten or more. This CDR3 is CASSFAGGSPLHF. CDR3 in DNA: TGTGCCAGCAGTTTCGCAGGTGGATCACCCCTCCACTTT. The J gene is TRBJ1-6, the V gene TRBV12-3 or TRBV12-4; D not certain. The CDR3 is made up of 13 amino acids. Deletions cut 3 bases from V and 10 bases from J, with 10 bases between.

This clonotype was detected many times. This rearrangement joins TRBV20-1 to TRBJ1-1, with TRBD1 matching 7 bases. Germline values: CDR1 DFQATT, CDR2 SNEGSKA (reference sequence). V dropped 2 bases and J dropped 6; count of bases not matched to a gene: 6. This CDR3 contains 13 residues. CDR3 loop: CSARKGAESEAFF. CDR3 sequence (DNA): TGCAGTGCTAGAAAGGGGGCGGAATCTGAAGCTTTCTTT.

This clonotype was seen only once. Because the CDR3's place on the DNA is in doubt, the DNA is left out and the CDR3 is given as listed by TCRdb. The J gene is TRBJ2-1, the V gene TRBV5-1; the table's D gene call, TRBD2, was not cross checked with the DNA. The CDR3 is made up of 22 amino acids, end residues included. Germline V CDR1 and CDR2: SGHRS, YFSETQ. CDR3 sequence: CASSFCICSARPSGGVYNEQFF.

This clonotype has ten or more counts. The V gene is TRBV4-3, the J gene TRBJ2-1; D gene uncertain. Between the trimmed V and J ends, which lost 3 bases and 6 bases, there was a span of 15 bases. Germline V CDR1 and CDR2: LGHNA, YSLEER. The CDR3 totals 15 residues. CDR3 loop: CASSHIQSSRNEQFF. As DNA, the CDR3 is TGCGCCAGCAGCCATATACAGTCATCCCGCAATGAGCAGTTCTTC.

The chain combines TRBV27 with TRBJ1-4; 7 nucleotides agree with TRBD1. Germline CDR1 reads MNHEY; CDR2 reads SMNVEV (reference sequence). Trimming took 7 bases from V and 4 from J; bases not matched to a gene: 12. The CDR3 runs 16 residues. Here the CDR3 DNA reads TGTGCCAGCACCATTAACAGGGGACAGAGTAATGAAAAACTGTTTTTT. It yields the protein CASTINRGQSNEKLFF.